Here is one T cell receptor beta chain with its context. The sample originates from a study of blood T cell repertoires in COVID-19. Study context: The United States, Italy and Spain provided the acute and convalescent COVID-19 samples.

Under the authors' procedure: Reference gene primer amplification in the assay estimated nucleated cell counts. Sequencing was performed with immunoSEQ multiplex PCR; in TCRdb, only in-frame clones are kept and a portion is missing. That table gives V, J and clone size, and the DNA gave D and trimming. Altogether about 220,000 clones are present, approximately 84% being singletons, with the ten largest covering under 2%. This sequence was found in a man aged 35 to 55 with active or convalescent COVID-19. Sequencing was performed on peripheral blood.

The DNA of the CDR3 is TGTGCCAGTAGTCTGGGACAGTTCTCTGAAGCTTTCTTT. Translating gives CASSLGQFSEAFF. V usage is TRBV19 and J usage is TRBJ1-1; 7 bases fit TRBD1. The CDR3 is made up of 13 amino acids. The ends lost 5 bases at V and 6 bases at J; junction bases unmatched: 6. Germline lookup yields CDR1 LNHDA and CDR2 SQIVND (reference sequence).